Presented here are 3 T cell receptor beta chains from one specimen sequenced in a study of shared clonotypes between healthy human individuals. Clones were read by immunoSEQ multiplex PCR, and TCRdb kept only the in-frame ones, dropping some. The sample includes 300,000 to 400,000 clones, about 70% of them seen just once. What was sequenced was memory CD4+ T cells sorted from blood. Subset defined: CD45RA-negative fraction. The receptor source for this set is a man aged 25 to 40 in good health.

The chain employs TRBV29-1 and TRBJ1-3; the D is unclear. The V end was cut by 4 bases, the J end by 0 bases, with 4 bases between. Germline lookup yields CDR1 SQVTM and CDR2 ANQGSEA. The CDR3 loop spans 12 amino acids. The CDR3 is CSVVVSGNTIYF. Written as DNA, the CDR3 is TGCAGCGTTGTTGTCTCTGGAAACACCATATATTTT.

V and J are TRBV4-3 and TRBJ2-2; 8 nucleotides match TRBD2. The V gene end was trimmed by 3 bases and the J gene end by 7 bases; junction bases not matched to a gene: 16. CDR1 and CDR2 (germline): LGHNA, YSLEER. This CDR3 comprises 18 residues. CDR3 in amino acids: CASSHQGKRAGGIGELFF. The CDR3 DNA is TGCGCCAGCAGCCATCAGGGGAAACGCGCGGGAGGAATCGGGGAGCTGTTTTTT.

This clone appeared once. The CDR3 spells CASSQTGQHYTDTQYF. In DNA form, the CDR3 reads TGTGCCAGCAGCCAAACAGGACAGCATTACACAGATACGCAGTATTTT. The gene calls are TRBV7-9 and TRBJ2-3; TRBD1 might be the D (6 bases). Germline V CDR1 and CDR2: SEHNR, FQNEAQ (reference sequence). The CDR3 has 16 amino acids. V lost 5 bases, J lost 2 bases, and 17 bases lay in between.